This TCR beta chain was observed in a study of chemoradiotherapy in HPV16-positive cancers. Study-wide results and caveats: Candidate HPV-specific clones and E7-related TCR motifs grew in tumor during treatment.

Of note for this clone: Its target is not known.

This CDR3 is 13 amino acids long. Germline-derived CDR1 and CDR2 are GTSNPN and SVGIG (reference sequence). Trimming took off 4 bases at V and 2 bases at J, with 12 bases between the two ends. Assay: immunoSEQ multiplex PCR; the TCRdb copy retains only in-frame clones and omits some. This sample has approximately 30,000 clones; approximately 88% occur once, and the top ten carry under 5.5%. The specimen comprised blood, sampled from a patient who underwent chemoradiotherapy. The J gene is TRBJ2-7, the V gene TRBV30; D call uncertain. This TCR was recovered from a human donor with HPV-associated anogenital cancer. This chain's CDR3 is CAWIVKGAYEQYF. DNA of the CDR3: TGTGCCTGGATCGTGAAAGGTGCCTACGAGCAGTACTTC.